The 9 T cell receptor beta chains given below trace back to one sample, sequenced in a study of blood T cell repertoires in COVID-19. The assay was immunoSEQ multiplex PCR, and TCRdb's table has in-frame clones only and misses some. The table records 65,000 or so clones, roughly two thirds of them present only once. Specimen: PBMCs or T cells enriched from blood (not recorded which). Receptors were obtained from a woman aged 60 to 75 who had been exposed to COVID-19.

The chain joins TRBV15 to TRBJ2-5, with a weak D call TRBD2 (6 bases). This CDR3 contains 15 residues. CDR1 and CDR2 (germline): LNHNV, YYDKDF (reference sequence). V lost 0 bases, J lost 4 bases, and 12 bases lay in between. CDR3 coding DNA: TGTGCCACCAGCAGAGATGTGGGGGAGGTAGAGACCCAGTACTTC. Translated: CATSRDVGEVETQYF.

V is TRBV3-1 (or the pseudogene TRBV3-2) and J is TRBJ1-6; a possible D gene is TRBD1 (6 bases). In germline, CDR1 is LGHDT, CDR2 YNNKEL (reference sequence). The V end was cut by 5 bases, the J end by 11 bases, with 22 bases between. The CDR3 covers 16 residues. The DNA of the CDR3 is TGTGCCAGCAGCGAGATCCCCGGGGGCGGGGGTGCACCCCTCCACTTT. This translates into CASSEIPGGGGAPLHF.

The V and J genes are TRBV28 and TRBJ2-7; perhaps TRBD2 as D (5 bases). V was trimmed by 3 bases and J by 0 bases, leaving 15 bases between them. The CDR3 has 16 residues. Germline-derived CDR1 and CDR2 are MDHEN and SYDVKM. The CDR3 region is CASSFRSSGSSYEQYF. In nucleotides, the CDR3 is TGTGCCAGCAGTTTTCGTTCCAGCGGAAGCTCCTACGAGCAGTACTTC. Full variable domain (remainder filled in from reference TRBV28 and TRBJ2-7): DVKVTQSSRYLVKRTGEKVFLECVQDMDHENMFWYRQDPGLGLRLIYFSYDVKMKEKGDIPEGYSVSREKKERFSLILESASTNQTSMYLCASSFRSSGSSYEQYFGPGTRLTVT.

In DNA, the CDR3 is TGTGCCAGCAGCCAAGAGCGGAAAAACACCATATATTTT. It specifies CASSQERKNTIYF. The chain links TRBV4-2 to TRBJ1-3; no clear D gene. V lost 0 bases to trimming and J lost 6 bases, with 6 bases between them. CDR3 length: 13 residues. CDR1 and CDR2 (germline): LGHNA, YNFKEQ.

V usage is TRBV9 and J usage is TRBJ1-6, with 7 bases identical to TRBD1. V lost 0 bases, J lost 4 bases, and 7 bases stayed unmatched. Germline V CDR1 and CDR2: SGDLS, YYNGEE. This CDR3 comprises 17 residues. The CDR3, as DNA: TGTGCCAGCAGCGTAGTGAGTCCGGGACAGTATAATTCACCCCTCCACTTT. Its protein is CASSVVSPGQYNSPLHF.

This clone has only one observation. Other DNA sequences in the same sample also yield this CDR3. The gene calls are TRBV10-1 and TRBJ2-1; 9 bases are a match to TRBD2. Germline V gene data show CDR1 as WNHNN and CDR2 as SYGVQD (reference sequence). V lost 9 bases, J lost 10 bases, and 19 bases stayed unmatched. CDR3 length: 16 amino acids. The CDR3 coding sequence is TGCGCCAGTAGCCCCGTCCCTAGCGGGGCCCCGGGAGAGCAGTTCTTC. It is translated as CASSPVPSGAPGEQFF.

This clone turned up a few times. The chain joins TRBV5-5 to TRBJ2-5; the D is unclear. The CDR3 covers 13 residues. The germline gives CDR1 SGHKS, CDR2 YYEKEE (reference sequence). The V end lost 0 bases, the J end lost 2 bases, and 5 bases lay between the germline ends. The CDR3 loop reads CASSLASQETQYF. CDR3 coding DNA: TGTGCCAGCAGCTTGGCCTCTCAAGAGACCCAGTACTTC. The complete variable domain, with remaining parts taken from reference TRBV5-5 and TRBJ2-5, reads DAGVTQSPTHLIKTRGQQVTLRCSPISGHKSVSWYQQVLGQGPQFIFQYYEKEERGRGNFPDRFSARQFPNYSSELNVNALLLGDSALYLCASSLASQETQYFGPGTRLLVL.

This clone has just one count. This sequence joins TRBV5-6 and TRBJ2-1; 8 bases are a match to TRBD1. The CDR3 length is 16 residues. V shed 3 bases, J shed 5 bases, and the junction held 10 bases outside the gene matches. Germline V gives CDR1 SGHDT, CDR2 YYEEEE. The CDR3 DNA is TGTGCCAGCAGCTCAACCGACAACAGGGGGAACAATGAGCAGTTCTTC. Translation gives CASSSTDNRGNNEQFF.

This clone has only one observation. The J gene is TRBJ1-1, the V gene TRBV19; TRBD1 is a possible D gene (6 bases). This CDR3 is 13 amino acids long. The V and J ends lost 8 bases and 1 base respectively, with 11 bases between them. The germline gives CDR1 LNHDA, CDR2 SQIVND (reference sequence). The DNA for the CDR3 is TGTGCCAGTTCCCAGACAGGGAACACTGAAGCTTTCTTT. Encoded protein: CASSQTGNTEAFF.